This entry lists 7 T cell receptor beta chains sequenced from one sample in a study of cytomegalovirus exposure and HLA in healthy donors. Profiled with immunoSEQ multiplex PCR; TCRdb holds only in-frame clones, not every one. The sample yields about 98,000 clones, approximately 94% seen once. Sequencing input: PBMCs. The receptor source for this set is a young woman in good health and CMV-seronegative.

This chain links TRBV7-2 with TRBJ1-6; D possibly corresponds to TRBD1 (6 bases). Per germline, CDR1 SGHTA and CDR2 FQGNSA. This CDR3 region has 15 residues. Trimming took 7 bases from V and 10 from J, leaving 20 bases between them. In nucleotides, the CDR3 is TGTGCCAGCACCGCCCTCCAGGGGTTAGGATCACCCCTCCACTTT. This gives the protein CASTALQGLGSPLHF. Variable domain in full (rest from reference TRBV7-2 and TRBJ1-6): GAGVSQSPSNKVTEKGKDVELRCDPISGHTALYWYRQSLGQGLEFLIYFQGNSAPDKSGLPSDRFSAERTGGSVSTLTIQRTQQEDSAVYLCASTALQGLGSPLHFGNGTRLTVT.

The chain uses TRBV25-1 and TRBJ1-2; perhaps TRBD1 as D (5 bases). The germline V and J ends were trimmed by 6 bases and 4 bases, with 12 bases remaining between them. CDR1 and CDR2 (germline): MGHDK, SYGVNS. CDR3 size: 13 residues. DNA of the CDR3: TGTGCCAGCAGGCCTAGGGGCGTCTATGGCTACACCTTC. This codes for CASRPRGVYGYTF.

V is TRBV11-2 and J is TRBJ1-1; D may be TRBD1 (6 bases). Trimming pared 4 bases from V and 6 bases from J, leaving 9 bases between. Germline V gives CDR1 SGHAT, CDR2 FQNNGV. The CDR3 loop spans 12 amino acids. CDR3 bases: TGTGCCAGCAGCTCCAGGACAGCTGAAGCTTTCTTT. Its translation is CASSSRTAEAFF. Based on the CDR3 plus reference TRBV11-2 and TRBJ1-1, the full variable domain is EAGVAQSPRYKIIEKRQSVAFWCNPISGHATLYWYQQILGQGPKLLIQFQNNGVVDDSQLPKDRFSAERLKGVDSTLKIQPAKLEDSAVYLCASSSRTAEAFFGQGTRLTVV.

As DNA, the CDR3 is TGTGCCAGCAGCCTCGGACAGGCCCTTGGAGAAAAAAACATTCAGTACTTC. Protein product: CASSLGQALGEKNIQYF. The chain uses TRBV5-4 and TRBJ2-4, with TRBD1 matching 7 bases. The CDR3 is made up of 17 amino acids. V trimming: 4 bases; J trimming: 4 bases; junction bases outside the gene matches: 14. Germline CDR1 and CDR2: SGHNT and YYREEE (reference sequence).

CDR3 DNA sequence: TGTGCAAGTCGCTTAATGGGACTAGCGGGGACCAATTTATACGAGCAGTACTTC. Translated: CASRLMGLAGTNLYEQYF. This chain uses TRBV12-2 with TRBJ2-7; TRBD2 is the table's D call and was not checked against the DNA. TRBV12-2 is described as a pseudogene. This CDR3 is 18 amino acids long.

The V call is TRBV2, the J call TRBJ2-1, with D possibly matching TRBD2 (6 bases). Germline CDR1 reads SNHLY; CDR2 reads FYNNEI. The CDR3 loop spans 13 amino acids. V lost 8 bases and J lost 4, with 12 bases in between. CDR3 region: CASLREPYNEQFF. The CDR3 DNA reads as TGTGCCAGCTTACGGGAGCCGTACAATGAGCAGTTCTTC. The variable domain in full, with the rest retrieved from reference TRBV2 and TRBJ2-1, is EPEVTQTPSHQVTQMGQEVILRCVPISNHLYFYWYRQILGQKVEFLVSFYNNEISEKSEIFDDQFSVERPDGSNFTLKIRSTKLEDSAMYFCASLREPYNEQFFGPGTRLTVL.

CDR3 in amino acids: CASSLPRLAGDTDTQYF. The CDR3 bases are TGTGCCAGCAGCTTACCGAGGCTAGCGGGGGACACAGATACGCAGTATTTT. The chain carries TRBV13 and TRBJ2-3; the match to TRBD2 covers 10 bases. This CDR3 has 17 amino acids. After removal of 2 bases from V and 2 bases from J, the junction contained 7 bases not matched to a gene. Germline V gives CDR1 PRHDT, CDR2 FYEKMQ (reference sequence).